The clone carrying this T cell receptor (beta chain) showed up just a few times. No antigen is known for it. Germline lookup yields CDR1 SGHTA and CDR2 FQGNSA. The V and J ends lost 1 base and 4 bases respectively, with 13 bases between them. The CDR3 consists of 15 residues. This entry belongs to a study of a mutant IDH1 vaccine in newly diagnosed glioma. Study context: Sex distribution of treated patients was approximately 60% male and roughly 40% female; mean age was around 40 years. Patients were pretreated with radiotherapy, temozolomide, or both, mostly both.

Study-wide results and limits: With respect to changes in top peripheral T cell clonotypes, pseudoprogression seemed unrelated.

Stated time point: baseline, week 1 (first vaccination visit). The treatment here: pre-vaccination baseline after standard-of-care therapy. The donors' diagnosis was new WHO grade 3 or 4 astrocytoma that was IDH1-mutant and ATRX-lost. Clones were sequenced by immunoSEQ multiplex PCR, and TCRdb holds only the in-frame ones, with some missing. The sample carries tens of thousands of clones, over 75% recorded once. The chain joins TRBV7-2 to TRBJ1-1; a weak D match, TRBD1 (5 bases). The sample in question was PBMCs, obtained from a glioma patient treated with radiotherapy, temozolomide or both. The receptor was derived from a man aged 25-45 years with glioma. CDR3 in DNA: TGTGCCAGCAGCTTAGATCAGGGAAGGTTCACTGAAGCTTTCTTT. It codes for CASSLDQGRFTEAFF.